Below are 4 T cell receptor beta chains sequenced from a single sample in a study of neoadjuvant nivolumab and ipilimumab in lung cancer. Produced via immunoSEQ multiplex PCR; TCRdb's table is partial and in-frame only. The sample has some 43,000 clones, around 89% seen once; the top ten hold about 3.5%. The sequences come from blood, collected before neoadjuvant nivolumab, alone or with ipilimumab. Receptor source: an adult with non-small cell lung cancer. Some clones in this sample may be carry-over from other donors' samples.

This clone turned up a few times. The chain couples TRBV10-1 to TRBJ2-7; D gene unclear. Per germline, CDR1 WNHNN and CDR2 SYGVQD (reference sequence). The CDR3 runs 13 residues. V dropped 3 bases and J dropped 10 bases, with 16 bases sitting between them. CDR3 sequence reads: CASSDAGATRQYF. The CDR3 coding sequence is TGCGCCAGCAGTGACGCAGGAGCTACGAGACAGTACTTC.

The CDR3 DNA follows: TGTGCCAGCTCCACTGAAGGGGTCGAGCAGTACTTC. Its translation: CASSTEGVEQYF. The chain couples TRBV18 to TRBJ2-7; TRBD1 is a possible D gene (5 bases). CDR3 size: 12 residues. The germline V gene has CDR1 KGHSH and CDR2 LQKENI. Between the trimmed V and J ends, which lost 6 bases and 6 bases, there was a span of 12 bases. Looking up the rest from reference TRBV18 and TRBJ2-7 gives the full variable domain: NAGVMQNPRHLVRRRGQEARLRCSPMKGHSHVYWYRQLPEEGLKFMVYLQKENIIDESGMPKERFSAEFPKEGPSILRIQQVVRGDSAAYFCASSTEGVEQYFGPGTRLTVT.

The chain uses TRBV5-1 and TRBJ2-1; tentatively, D is TRBD2 (5 bases). The CDR3 is 15 residues long. CDR1 is SGHRS and CDR2 is YFSETQ in the germline V gene. The V end was cut by 0 bases, the J end by 0 bases, with 7 bases between. The CDR3 DNA reads TGCGCCAGCAGCTTGGCGGGGAGCTCCTACAATGAGCAGTTCTTC. This codes for CASSLAGSSYNEQFF.

This sequence joins TRBV6-1 and TRBJ2-5; 7 bases agree with TRBD1. Germline V gives CDR1 MNHNS, CDR2 SASEGT. This CDR3 has 12 amino acids. Trimming took 8 bases from V and 5 from J; bases not matched to a gene: 5. The CDR3 coding sequence is TGTGCCAGCGAGACAGGGAGTGAGACCCAGTACTTC. This codes for CASETGSETQYF.